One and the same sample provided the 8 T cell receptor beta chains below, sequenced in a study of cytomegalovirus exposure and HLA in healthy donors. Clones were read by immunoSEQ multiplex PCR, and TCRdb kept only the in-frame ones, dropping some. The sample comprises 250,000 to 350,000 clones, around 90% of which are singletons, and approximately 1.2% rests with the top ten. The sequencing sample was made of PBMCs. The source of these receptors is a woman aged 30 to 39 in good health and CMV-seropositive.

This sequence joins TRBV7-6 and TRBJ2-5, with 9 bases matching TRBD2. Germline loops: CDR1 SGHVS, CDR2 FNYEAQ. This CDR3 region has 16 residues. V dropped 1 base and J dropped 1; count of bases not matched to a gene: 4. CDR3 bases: TGTGCCAGCAGCTTAGAGACTAGCGGATTCCAAGAGACCCAGTACTTC. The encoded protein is CASSLETSGFQETQYF.

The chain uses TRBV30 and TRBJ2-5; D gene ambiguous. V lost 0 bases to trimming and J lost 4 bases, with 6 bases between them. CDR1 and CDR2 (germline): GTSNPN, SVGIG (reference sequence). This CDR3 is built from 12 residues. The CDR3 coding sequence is TGTGCCTGGAGTGTTAATCCAGAGACCCAGTACTTC. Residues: CAWSVNPETQYF. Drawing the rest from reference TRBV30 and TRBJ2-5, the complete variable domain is SQTIHQWPATLVQPVGSPLSLECTVEGTSNPNLYWYRQAAGRGLQLLFYSVGIGQISSEVPQNLSASRPQDRQFILSSKKLLLSDSGFYLCAWSVNPETQYFGPGTRLLVL.

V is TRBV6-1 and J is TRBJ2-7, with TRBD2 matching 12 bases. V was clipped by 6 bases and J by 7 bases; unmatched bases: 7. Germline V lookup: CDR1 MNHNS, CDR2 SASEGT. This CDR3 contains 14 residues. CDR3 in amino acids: CASSAASGRGEQYF. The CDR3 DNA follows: TGTGCCAGCAGCGCGGCTAGCGGGAGGGGGGAGCAGTACTTC.

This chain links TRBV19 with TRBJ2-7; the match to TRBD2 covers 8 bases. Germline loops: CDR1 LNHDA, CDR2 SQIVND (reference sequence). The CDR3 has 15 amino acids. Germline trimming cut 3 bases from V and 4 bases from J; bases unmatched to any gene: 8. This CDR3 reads CASSISPTSVYEQYF. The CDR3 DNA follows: TGTGCCAGTAGTATTTCACCGACTAGCGTGTACGAGCAGTACTTC. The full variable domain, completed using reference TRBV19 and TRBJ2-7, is DGGITQSPKYLFRKEGQNVTLSCEQNLNHDAMYWYRQDPGQGLRLIYYSQIVNDFQKGDIAEGYSVSREKKESFPLTVTSAQKNPTAFYLCASSISPTSVYEQYFGPGTRLTVT.

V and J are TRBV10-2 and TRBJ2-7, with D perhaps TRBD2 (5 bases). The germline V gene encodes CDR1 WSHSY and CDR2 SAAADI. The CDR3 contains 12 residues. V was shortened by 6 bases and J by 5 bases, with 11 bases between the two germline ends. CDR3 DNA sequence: TGCGCCAGCAGCCCGGGAAACCACGAGCAGTACTTC. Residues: CASSPGNHEQYF.

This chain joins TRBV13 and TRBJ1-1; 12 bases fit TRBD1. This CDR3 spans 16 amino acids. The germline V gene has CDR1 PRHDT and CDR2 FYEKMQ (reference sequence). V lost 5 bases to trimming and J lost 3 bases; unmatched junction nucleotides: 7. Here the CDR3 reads CASSPGTGGAYTEAFF. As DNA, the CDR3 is TGTGCCAGCAGCCCCGGGACAGGGGGCGCGTACACTGAAGCTTTCTTT.

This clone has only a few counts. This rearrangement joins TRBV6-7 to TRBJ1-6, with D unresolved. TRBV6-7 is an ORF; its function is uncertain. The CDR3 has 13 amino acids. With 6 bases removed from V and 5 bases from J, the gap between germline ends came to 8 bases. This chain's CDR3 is CASRSKDNSPLHF. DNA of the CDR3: TGTGCCAGCAGGAGTAAGGATAATTCACCCCTCCACTTT.

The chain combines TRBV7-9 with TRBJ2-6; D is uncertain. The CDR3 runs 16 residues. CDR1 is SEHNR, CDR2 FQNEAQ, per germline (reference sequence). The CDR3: CVVGGAFYSGANVLTF. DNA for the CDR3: TGTGTCGTGGGCGGCGCATTCTACTCTGGGGCCAACGTCCTGACTTTC. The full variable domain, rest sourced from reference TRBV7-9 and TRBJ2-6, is DTGVSQNPRHKITKRGQNVTFRCDPISEHNRLYWYRQTLGQGPEFLTYFQNEAQLEKSRLLSDRFSAERPKGSFSTLEIQRTEQGDSAMYLCVVGGAFYSGANVLTFGAGSRLTVL.